Each of the 23 T cell receptor beta chains below was sequenced from the same sample in a study of beta chain features in type 1 diabetes. Study-level points and caveats: People with Type 1 diabetes carried modestly yet significantly shorter TCRB CDR3s in all four CD4+ subsets.

What these receptors recognize is not known. The investigators reverse transcribed all of the isolated RNA, so they sequenced expressed TCRB transcripts. Profiled with immunoSEQ multiplex PCR; TCRdb holds only in-frame clones, not every one. Altogether approximately 140,000 clones are present, 7.5% to 9.5% being singletons, with the ten largest covering 0.65% to 0.75%. Material for sequencing was central memory CD4+ T cells from blood. The receptors stem from a man aged 25-45 years with type 1 diabetes.

V gene TRBV7-9 combines with J gene TRBJ1-3; no definite D call. Germline-derived CDR1 and CDR2 are SEHNR and FQNEAQ (reference sequence). The CDR3 has 14 amino acids. Trimming pared 4 bases from V and 0 bases from J, leaving 7 bases between. CDR3 in DNA: TGTGCCAGCAGCTCCGACAACTCTGGAAACACCATATATTTT. The encoded protein is CASSSDNSGNTIYF.

This clone was recorded a few times. The rearrangement links TRBV6-6 to TRBJ2-7; 8 bases are a match to TRBD1. Unmatched junction bases numbered 7, after V lost 6 bases and J lost 9 bases. The length of the CDR3 is 12 residues. CDR1 is MNHNY, CDR2 SVGAGI, per germline (reference sequence). CDR3 bases: TGTGCCAGCAGGCAAATGGACAGGGTGCAGTACTTC. The encoded protein is CASRQMDRVQYF.

This clone came up a few times. The chain uses TRBV5-6 and TRBJ2-5; the match to TRBD1 covers 11 bases. The CDR3 has 16 residues. Per the germline V gene, CDR1 is SGHDT and CDR2 is YYEEEE. V lost 2 bases and J lost 4; bases outside the gene matches: 7. CDR3 amino acids: CASSFLGDRGVETQYF. CDR3 coding DNA: TGTGCCAGCAGCTTCCTGGGGGACAGGGGGGTAGAGACCCAGTACTTC.

This clone was counted between two and nine times. This chain uses TRBV15 with TRBJ1-4; D is unresolved. This CDR3 comprises 15 residues. Germline V gene data show CDR1 as LNHNV and CDR2 as YYDKDF (reference sequence). Trimming pared 5 bases from V and 7 bases from J, leaving 17 bases between. CDR3 in amino acids: CATSLRWATREKLFF. CDR3 DNA sequence: TGTGCCACCAGCCTTAGGTGGGCGACCCGTGAAAAACTGTTTTTT. The whole variable domain, remainder taken from reference TRBV15 and TRBJ1-4, is DAMVIQNPRYQVTQFGKPVTLSCSQTLNHNVMYWYQQKSSQAPKLLFHYYDKDFNNEADTPDNFQSRRPNTSFCFLDIRSPGLGDTAMYLCATSLRWATREKLFFGSGTQLSVL.

CDR3 DNA sequence: TGTGCCAGTAGTATCAGACAGTTGGCCTACAATGAGCAGTTCTTC. Protein sequence: CASSIRQLAYNEQFF. This chain uses TRBV19 with TRBJ2-1; D is possibly TRBD1 (5 bases). Germline loops: CDR1 LNHDA, CDR2 SQIVND (reference sequence). The CDR3 covers 15 residues. Trimming removed 3 bases at V and 2 bases at J, with 11 bases between.

This rearrangement joins TRBV30 to TRBJ1-4; 9 nucleotides line up with TRBD1. Germline CDR1 is GTSNPN and CDR2 is SVGIG (reference sequence). The CDR3 totals 14 residues. Germline trimming cut 2 bases from V and 8 bases from J; bases unmatched to any gene: 6. The CDR3 spells CAWSQQGAREKLFF. The CDR3 DNA sequence: TGTGCCTGGAGTCAACAGGGGGCGAGGGAAAAACTGTTTTTT.

CDR3 DNA: TGTGCCAGCAGCCCAAGCCGGGACAGGTCATACTATGGCTACACCTTC. Protein sequence: CASSPSRDRSYYGYTF. The chain has TRBV7-3 and TRBJ1-2; 8 nucleotides agree with TRBD1. Germline V gene sequence: CDR1 SGHTA, CDR2 FQGTGA. The CDR3 totals 16 residues. Unmatched junction bases numbered 11, after V lost 5 bases and J lost 3 bases.

The V and J genes are TRBV30 and TRBJ2-2; D is uncertain. The V end lost 3 bases, the J end lost 4 bases, and 12 bases lay between the germline ends. The CDR3 is made up of 14 amino acids. CDR1 is GTSNPN and CDR2 is SVGIG in the germline V gene (reference sequence). The CDR3 DNA reads as TGTGCCTGGAGGGTGGCGGCGTCCACCGGGGAGCTGTTTTTT. Translation: CAWRVAASTGELFF.

The chain couples TRBV5-1 to TRBJ2-7; D is unclear. The germline gives CDR1 SGHRS, CDR2 YFSETQ. Trimming cost V 0 bases and J 3 bases, with 13 bases left between them. The CDR3 contains 15 residues. The CDR3 nucleotides read TGCGCCAGCAGCTTGGCTGGCAGCGTAAACTACGAGCAGTACTTC. This gives the protein CASSLAGSVNYEQYF.

This chain connects TRBV2 to TRBJ2-5; 10 bases are shared with TRBD2. The CDR3 contains 15 residues. Germline CDR1 reads SNHLY; CDR2 reads FYNNEI. Trimming took 6 bases from V and 4 from J; bases not matched to a gene: 8. The CDR3 loop reads CASRPGTSDGETQYF. The CDR3 DNA sequence: TGTGCCAGCAGACCCGGGACTAGCGACGGAGAGACCCAGTACTTC.

This clone was seen more than once but under ten times. V is TRBV2 and J is TRBJ2-3; 16 bases map to TRBD2. This CDR3 has 17 residues. Germline V gives CDR1 SNHLY, CDR2 FYNNEI. The V segment lost 5 bases and the J segment 2 bases; nucleotides outside the gene matches: 4. The CDR3 protein is CASSTGLAGGSTDTQYF. The CDR3 DNA sequence: TGTGCCAGCAGTACGGGACTAGCGGGGGGGTCCACAGATACGCAGTATTTT.

V usage is TRBV28 and J usage is TRBJ2-1; 12 bases agree with TRBD2. The germline V gene encodes CDR1 MDHEN and CDR2 SYDVKM. The junction had 4 bases not matched to a gene; V was cut back by 2 bases and J by 5 bases. The CDR3 has 16 residues. The chain's CDR3 is CASSLIGTSGHNEQFF. CDR3 sequence (DNA): TGTGCCAGCAGTTTAATAGGGACTAGCGGGCACAATGAGCAGTTCTTC.

For this clone: The identical CDR3 is also encoded by other nucleotide sequences in the sample. The chain joins TRBV6-5 to TRBJ1-2, with D perhaps matching TRBD1 (6 bases). The germline V gene has CDR1 MNHEY and CDR2 SVGAGI. V gave up 6 bases and J gave up 4 bases, with 15 bases separating them. This CDR3 contains 14 residues. The CDR3 here is CASSRGREGYGYTF. In DNA form, the CDR3 reads TGTGCCAGCAGCAGGGGCCGGGAGGGCTATGGCTACACCTTC.

A few counts support this clone. Germline is not matched at one junction end, which may reflect a read error. This chain links TRBV5-5 with TRBJ2-5; 10 bases map to TRBD2. The CDR3 spans 14 residues. Germline loops: CDR1 SGHKS, CDR2 YYEKEE (reference sequence). This CDR3 reads CASRLASGGETQYF. As DNA, the CDR3 is TGTGCCAGCAGGTTGGCTAGCGGGGGAGAGACCCAGTACTTC.

The rearrangement links TRBV29-1 to TRBJ2-7, with D maybe TRBD1 (6 bases). The CDR3 contains 11 residues. The V end was cut by 7 bases, the J end by 8 bases, with 15 bases between. CDR1 is SQVTM and CDR2 is ANQGSEA in the germline V gene. The CDR3, as DNA: TGCAGCGCCAAAGGGGGTGGGCAGCAGTACTTC. Its translation: CSAKGGGQQYF.

The chain recombines TRBV27 with TRBJ2-4, with D maybe TRBD2 (5 bases). The CDR3 totals 13 residues. CDR1 is MNHEY and CDR2 is SMNVEV in the germline V gene (reference sequence). The V end lost 5 bases, the J end lost 6 bases, and 11 bases lay between the germline ends. The CDR3 reads CASSEKGRNIQYF. The CDR3 coding sequence is TGTGCCAGCAGTGAGAAAGGGAGAAACATTCAGTACTTC.

This clone was recorded a few times. The J gene is TRBJ2-4, the V gene TRBV12-5; unclear D gene. Trimming pared 6 bases from V and 1 base from J, leaving 10 bases between. The CDR3 consists of 14 residues. CDR1 and CDR2 from the germline V gene are LGHNT and FRNRAP. CDR3 loop: CASGPNRAKNIQYF. As DNA, the CDR3 is TGTGCTAGTGGCCCGAATCGGGCCAAAAACATTCAGTACTTC.

The table lists this clone with a few counts. This chain connects TRBV7-2 to TRBJ2-3; tentative D call: TRBD2 (5 bases). The germline V and J ends were trimmed by 5 bases and 3 bases, with 18 bases remaining between them. Germline V gene sequence: CDR1 SGHTA, CDR2 FQGNSA. The CDR3 runs to 16 residues. The CDR3 DNA follows: TGTGCCAGCAGCCTCGTCTTGGACTTCCAAACAGATACGCAGTATTTT. Translated, it gives CASSLVLDFQTDTQYF.

The gene calls are TRBV19 and TRBJ2-1, with a possible D match to TRBD1 (6 bases). CDR1 is LNHDA and CDR2 is SQIVND in the germline V gene (reference sequence). The CDR3 consists of 14 residues. Trimming stripped 7 bases from V and 4 bases from J, with 14 bases between. The DNA of the CDR3 is TGTGCCAGTACTGTGGGGGCTTCGTACAATGAGCAGTTCTTC. Encoded protein: CASTVGASYNEQFF.

The chain uses TRBV2 and TRBJ2-1; possibly TRBD1 for D (6 bases). V dropped 6 bases and J dropped 1 base, with 13 bases sitting between them. This CDR3 comprises 15 residues. Per the germline V gene, CDR1 is SNHLY and CDR2 is FYNNEI. The CDR3 sequence: CASRETGHSYNEQFF. The CDR3 bases are TGTGCCAGCAGGGAAACGGGACATTCCTACAATGAGCAGTTCTTC.

Only a few counts were recorded for this clone. This chain links TRBV7-2 with TRBJ2-5, with a weak D call TRBD2 (5 bases). The V and J ends lost 5 bases and 2 bases respectively, with 15 bases between them. The CDR3 runs 15 residues. Germline V gene sequence: CDR1 SGHTA, CDR2 FQGNSA. CDR3: CASSPRATTQETQYF. In DNA, the CDR3 is TGTGCCAGCAGCCCTCGAGCGACTACTCAAGAGACCCAGTACTTC.

V gene TRBV7-9 combines with J gene TRBJ2-5, with 9 bases that match TRBD2. The germline V gene encodes CDR1 SEHNR and CDR2 FQNEAQ (reference sequence). J was trimmed by 2 bases and V by 5 bases; bases with no gene match: 12. The CDR3 totals 17 residues. As DNA, the CDR3 is TGTGCCAGCAGCCCCGCTAGCGGGGTCGGCGGTCAAGAGACCCAGTACTTC. As protein: CASSPASGVGGQETQYF.

V and J are TRBV30 and TRBJ2-4; tentative D call: TRBD2 (5 bases). Trimming stripped 7 bases from V and 1 base from J, with 11 bases between. This CDR3 is 13 amino acids long. Germline V gene lookup returns CDR1 GTSNPN and CDR2 SVGIG (reference sequence). The CDR3 sequence: CALEVQAKNIQYF. Written as DNA, the CDR3 is TGTGCCTTGGAGGTCCAGGCCAAAAACATTCAGTACTTC.